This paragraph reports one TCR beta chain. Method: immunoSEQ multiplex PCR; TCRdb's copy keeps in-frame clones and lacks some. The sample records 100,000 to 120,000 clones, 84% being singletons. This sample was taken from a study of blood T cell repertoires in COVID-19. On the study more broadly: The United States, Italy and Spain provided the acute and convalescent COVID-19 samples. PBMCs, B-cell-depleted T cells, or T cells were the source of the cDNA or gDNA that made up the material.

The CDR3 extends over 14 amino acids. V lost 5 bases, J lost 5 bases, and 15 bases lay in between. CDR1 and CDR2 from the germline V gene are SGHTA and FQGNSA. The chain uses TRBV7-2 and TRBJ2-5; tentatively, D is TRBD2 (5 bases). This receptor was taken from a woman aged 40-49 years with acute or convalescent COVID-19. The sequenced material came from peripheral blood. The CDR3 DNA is TGTGCCAGCAGCCCCGCCCGGGGTGGGGAGACCCAGTACTTC. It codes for CASSPARGGETQYF.